These 26 T cell receptor beta chains originate from one sample sequenced in a study of blood T cell repertoires in COVID-19. Clones were read by immunoSEQ multiplex PCR, and TCRdb kept only the in-frame ones, dropping some. Found here are about 250,000 clones, 85% to 90% of them singletons; the top ten hold 4% to 5%. Sequenced material: peripheral blood. The receptors derive from a woman in her 40s who had recovered from COVID-19.

The chain is built from TRBV13 and TRBJ1-2; 8 bases are shared with TRBD1. The V gene's germline CDR1 is PRHDT and CDR2 FYEKMQ (reference sequence). V shed 4 bases, J shed 7 bases, and the junction held 8 bases outside the gene matches. This CDR3 region has 14 residues. Here the CDR3 reads CASSSPGQGSGYTF. The DNA of the CDR3 is TGTGCCAGCAGCTCGCCCGGACAGGGAAGTGGCTACACCTTC. Combining the CDR3 with reference TRBV13 and TRBJ1-2 gives the whole variable domain AAGVIQSPRHLIKEKRETATLKCYPIPRHDTVYWYQQGPGQDPQFLISFYEKMQSDKGSIPDRFSAQQFSDYHSELNMSSLELGDSALYFCASSSPGQGSGYTFGSGTRLTVV.

The chain is built from TRBV27 and TRBJ1-1; tentatively, D is TRBD1 (5 bases). The V gene's germline CDR1 is MNHEY and CDR2 SMNVEV (reference sequence). Trimming cost V 1 base and J 0 bases, with 15 bases left between them. The CDR3 runs to 17 residues. As DNA, the CDR3 is TGTGCCAGCAGTTTATATCCCGACAGCCTCATGAACACTGAAGCTTTCTTT. It translates to CASSLYPDSLMNTEAFF.

V is TRBV19 and J is TRBJ2-3; possible D gene TRBD2, 6 bases. Germline-derived CDR1 and CDR2 are LNHDA and SQIVND (reference sequence). The length of the CDR3 is 13 residues. Between the trimmed V and J ends, which lost 7 bases and 6 bases, there was a span of 14 bases. The CDR3 DNA is TGTGCCAGTACCCCGACTAGAGGGGATACGCAGTATTTT. Its protein product is CASTPTRGDTQYF. The full variable domain, with the rest looked up from reference TRBV19 and TRBJ2-3, is DGGITQSPKYLFRKEGQNVTLSCEQNLNHDAMYWYRQDPGQGLRLIYYSQIVNDFQKGDIAEGYSVSREKKESFPLTVTSAQKNPTAFYLCASTPTRGDTQYFGPGTRLTVL.

The chain recombines TRBV27 with TRBJ2-1; 13 bases are a match to TRBD2. The CDR3 length is 17 residues. V shed 5 bases, J shed 5 bases, and the junction held 9 bases outside the gene matches. CDR1 and CDR2 from the germline V gene are MNHEY and SMNVEV (reference sequence). The CDR3 region is CASSVVAGLAGHNEQFF. The CDR3 DNA is TGTGCCAGCAGTGTCGTAGCGGGACTAGCGGGACACAATGAGCAGTTCTTC.

This clone was recorded once. The chain is built from TRBV6-2 or TRBV6-3 and TRBJ2-1; tentatively, D is TRBD2 (5 bases). The V gene lost 0 bases and the J gene lost 5 bases, with 14 bases spanning the gap. CDR3 length equals 16 residues. Germline V gives CDR1 MNHEY, CDR2 SVGEGT. CDR3 bases: TGTGCCAGCAGTTACTCGAAAGGGAGTTTAAACAATGAGCAGTTCTTC. Amino acids: CASSYSKGSLNNEQFF.

The chain is built from TRBV11-2 and TRBJ2-5; 9 bases are a match to TRBD2. The V gene's germline CDR1 is SGHAT and CDR2 FQNNGV. The CDR3 covers 16 residues. The V gene end was trimmed by 0 bases and the J gene end by 2 bases; junction bases not matched to a gene: 4. The CDR3 nucleotides read TGTGCCAGCAGCTTAGACCCCCTAGCGGGGCAAGAGACCCAGTACTTC. Residues: CASSLDPLAGQETQYF.

The CDR3 DNA sequence: TGTGCCACCAGCAGAGACGGGGGGCCGGCAGATACGCAGTATTTT. Translation gives CATSRDGGPADTQYF. This chain links TRBV15 with TRBJ2-3, with a tentative D call TRBD2 (7 bases). Trimming pared 0 bases from V and 4 bases from J, leaving 11 bases between. The CDR3 runs to 15 residues. Germline V gives CDR1 LNHNV, CDR2 YYDKDF (reference sequence).

This clone was seen just once. CDR3 in amino acids: CASSLANRGFTDTQYF. Written as DNA, the CDR3 is TGTGCCAGCAGCTTGGCTAACAGGGGGTTCACAGATACGCAGTATTTT. The chain carries TRBV5-5 and TRBJ2-3; 8 bases are a match to TRBD1. Germline V gives CDR1 SGHKS, CDR2 YYEKEE (reference sequence). The CDR3 runs 16 residues. Unmatched junction bases numbered 5, after V lost 0 bases and J lost 2 bases.

The V gene is TRBV6-6, the J gene TRBJ1-5; the match to TRBD1 covers 8 bases. Germline V lookup: CDR1 MNHNY, CDR2 SVGAGI (reference sequence). This CDR3 comprises 15 residues. After removal of 2 bases from V and 2 bases from J, the junction contained 2 bases not matched to a gene. The CDR3 spells CASSYGQGGNQPQHF. The CDR3, as DNA: TGTGCCAGCAGTTACGGACAGGGTGGCAATCAGCCCCAGCATTTT.

V usage is TRBV24-1 and J usage is TRBJ2-3; D is unclear. V lost 10 bases, J lost 3 bases, and 10 bases lay in between. This CDR3 comprises 12 residues. Germline CDR1 KGHDR, CDR2 SFDVKD. The CDR3 region has the DNA TGTGCCACAGGCGGATCAACAGATACGCAGTATTTT. It specifies CATGGSTDTQYF.

The chain joins TRBV29-1 to TRBJ1-5, with 12 bases lining up with TRBD1. The CDR3 has 13 residues. The germline V gene encodes CDR1 SQVTM and CDR2 ANQGSEA. V lost 7 bases to trimming and J lost 6 bases; unmatched junction nucleotides: 4. The CDR3 DNA is TGCAGCGGGGGACAGGGGGCTTCTCAGCCCCAGCATTTT. Residues: CSGGQGASQPQHF.

The gene calls are TRBV5-4 and TRBJ2-1; no firm D call. From germline, CDR1 is SGHNT and CDR2 YYREEE (reference sequence). The V gene lost 0 bases and the J gene lost 1 base, with 8 bases spanning the gap. The CDR3 has 15 amino acids. As DNA, the CDR3 is TGTGCCAGCAGCTTGGCCTCTCGTTCCTACAATGAGCAGTTCTTC. Protein product: CASSLASRSYNEQFF.

The V and J genes are TRBV3-1 (or the pseudogene TRBV3-2) and TRBJ2-7, with 7 positions matching TRBD2. The CDR3 spans 15 residues. Germline loops: CDR1 LGHDT, CDR2 YNNKEL (reference sequence). The V segment lost 9 bases and the J segment 1 base; nucleotides outside the gene matches: 12. Written as DNA, the CDR3 is TGTGCCAGGGCGGGGCTGTCTAGCGGTTCCTACGAGCAGTACTTC. Translating gives CARAGLSSGSYEQYF.

The V gene is TRBV18, the J gene TRBJ2-1, with a weak D call TRBD2 (5 bases). Germline-derived CDR1 and CDR2 are KGHSH and LQKENI. CDR3 length: 13 amino acids. The germline V and J ends were trimmed by 8 bases and 9 bases, with 17 bases remaining between them. CDR3 region: CASQPVGRFEQFF. As DNA, the CDR3 is TGTGCCAGCCAACCAGTTGGGAGATTTGAGCAGTTCTTC.

This clone appeared once. The gene calls are TRBV25-1 and TRBJ2-5, with TRBD2 matching over 10 bases. The CDR3 has 15 amino acids. Germline-derived CDR1 and CDR2 are MGHDK and SYGVNS. V trimming: 5 bases; J trimming: 7 bases; junction bases outside the gene matches: 10. CDR3 in amino acids: CASSKAGGAQATQYF. The CDR3 nucleotides are TGTGCCAGCAGTAAAGCGGGAGGGGCTCAGGCGACCCAGTACTTC.

The chain employs TRBV12-3 or TRBV12-4 and TRBJ1-2; weak D call: TRBD1 (5 bases). Trimming left V 1 base short and J 8 bases short, with 11 bases between. CDR3 length: 13 amino acids. The CDR3 DNA reads as TGTGCCAGCAGTTTAGGACAGCCCGGCGGCTACACCTTC. It translates to CASSLGQPGGYTF.

This clone was observed once. The genes are TRBV29-1 and TRBJ2-4; TRBD2 matches at 8 bases. Germline trimming cut 8 bases from V and 0 bases from J; bases unmatched to any gene: 9. This CDR3 has 15 amino acids. Germline assignment: CDR1 SQVTM and CDR2 ANQGSEA. CDR3 loop: CSFGTSRSAKNIQYF. CDR3 coding DNA: TGCAGCTTCGGGACTAGTCGATCAGCCAAAAACATTCAGTACTTC. Looking up the rest from reference TRBV29-1 and TRBJ2-4 gives the full variable domain: SAVISQKPSRDICQRGTSLTIQCQVDSQVTMMFWYRQQPGQSLTLIATANQGSEATYESGFVIDKFPISRPNLTFSTLTVSNMSPEDSSIYLCSFGTSRSAKNIQYFGAGTRLSVL.

The CDR3 protein is CASNIPDRADTQYF. CDR3 sequence (DNA): TGTGCCAGCAATATACCCGATCGCGCAGATACGCAGTATTTT. The rearrangement links TRBV5-4 to TRBJ2-3; D gene ambiguous. Germline assignment: CDR1 SGHNT and CDR2 YYREEE (reference sequence). Deletions cut 6 bases from V and 4 bases from J, with 15 bases between. The CDR3 loop spans 14 amino acids.

In DNA, the CDR3 is TGCGCCAGCAGCCAAGGTCCAGGGTCAGAAAATCAGCCCCAGCATTTT. Translating gives CASSQGPGSENQPQHF. The V gene is TRBV4-1, the J gene TRBJ1-5; D is possibly TRBD1 (5 bases). V lost 1 base to trimming and J lost 4 bases, with 14 bases between them. The length of the CDR3 is 16 residues. Germline CDR1 reads MGHRA; CDR2 reads YSYEKL.

This clone was picked up a small number of times. This chain connects TRBV5-1 to TRBJ2-3; 11 positions agree with TRBD2. Germline V gene data show CDR1 as SGHRS and CDR2 as YFSETQ. V lost 0 bases to trimming and J lost 4 bases; unmatched junction nucleotides: 4. The CDR3 has 16 amino acids. The CDR3 is CASSLGSGGAADTQYF. The CDR3 DNA follows: TGCGCCAGCAGCTTGGGTAGCGGGGGGGCGGCAGATACGCAGTATTTT.

V gene TRBV2 combines with J gene TRBJ1-2, with D tentatively TRBD1 (6 bases). This CDR3 region has 16 residues. V lost 8 bases to trimming and J lost 3 bases, with 22 bases between them. Germline V gene sequence: CDR1 SNHLY, CDR2 FYNNEI. CDR3 in DNA: TGTGCCAGCGGGGGGGCAGGGGCGCTTTCCGACTATGGCTACACCTTC. Residues: CASGGAGALSDYGYTF.

V gene TRBV2 combines with J gene TRBJ2-1; 13 bases fit TRBD2. V shed 8 bases, J shed 6 bases, and the junction held 1 base outside the gene matches. Per germline, CDR1 SNHLY and CDR2 FYNNEI. This CDR3 contains 13 residues. The CDR3 reads CASGTSGVNEQFF. The CDR3 coding sequence is TGTGCCAGCGGGACTAGCGGGGTCAATGAGCAGTTCTTC. The full variable domain, its missing parts supplied by reference TRBV2 and TRBJ2-1, is EPEVTQTPSHQVTQMGQEVILRCVPISNHLYFYWYRQILGQKVEFLVSFYNNEISEKSEIFDDQFSVERPDGSNFTLKIRSTKLEDSAMYFCASGTSGVNEQFFGPGTRLTVL.

This sequence joins TRBV12-3 or TRBV12-4 and TRBJ1-2; 7 bases fit TRBD1. The V segment lost 5 bases and the J segment 8 bases; nucleotides outside the gene matches: 5. CDR3 length: 12 amino acids. CDR3 amino acids: CASSPGGRGYTF. Here the CDR3 DNA reads TGTGCCAGCAGTCCAGGGGGTCGGGGCTACACCTTC.

The sample holds one count of this clone. Other DNA sequences in this sample translate to the same CDR3. The J gene is TRBJ2-3, the V gene TRBV9, with TRBD2 matching 10 bases. Germline CDR1 and CDR2: SGDLS and YYNGEE. The V and J ends lost 0 bases and 0 bases, in that order; junction bases with no gene match: 4. The CDR3 length is 17 residues. CDR3 protein: CASSVGLAGASTDTQYF. The CDR3, as DNA: TGTGCCAGCAGCGTAGGCCTAGCGGGAGCTAGCACAGATACGCAGTATTTT.

The chain joins TRBV7-2 to TRBJ2-1, with 8 bases matching TRBD1. Germline loops: CDR1 SGHTA, CDR2 FQGNSA. The CDR3 is 13 amino acids. V lost 5 bases and J lost 9; bases outside the gene matches: 6. The CDR3 bases are TGTGCCAGCAGCCAGGGGGCCAGGGGTGAGCAGTTCTTC. The encoded protein is CASSQGARGEQFF. Full variable domain (rest looked up from reference TRBV7-2 and TRBJ2-1): GAGVSQSPSNKVTEKGKDVELRCDPISGHTALYWYRQSLGQGLEFLIYFQGNSAPDKSGLPSDRFSAERTGGSVSTLTIQRTQQEDSAVYLCASSQGARGEQFFGPGTRLTVL.

There are a few counts of this clone. The chain couples TRBV30 to TRBJ1-1; tentatively, D is TRBD1 (6 bases). Trimming shortened V by 2 bases and J by 1 base, and 23 bases separated the two germline ends. Per germline, CDR1 GTSNPN and CDR2 SVGIG (reference sequence). The CDR3 totals 18 residues. In nucleotides, the CDR3 is TGTGCCTGGAGTTCCCAGAAACGATGGGACACCAGGAACACTGAAGCTTTCTTT. It is translated as CAWSSQKRWDTRNTEAFF.